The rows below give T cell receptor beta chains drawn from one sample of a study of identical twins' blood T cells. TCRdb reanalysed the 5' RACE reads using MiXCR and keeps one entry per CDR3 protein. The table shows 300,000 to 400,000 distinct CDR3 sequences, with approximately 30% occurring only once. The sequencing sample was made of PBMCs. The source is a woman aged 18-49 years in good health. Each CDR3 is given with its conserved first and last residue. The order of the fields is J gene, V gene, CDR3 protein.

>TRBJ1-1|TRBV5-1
CASSLEGGGIPEAFF
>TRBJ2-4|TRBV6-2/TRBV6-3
CASSPQTSALRNIQYF
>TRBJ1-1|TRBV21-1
CASSKLLVNTEAFF
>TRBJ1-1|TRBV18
CASSPSTIGGTEAFF
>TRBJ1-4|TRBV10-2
CASSLEGGRFAVNEKLFF
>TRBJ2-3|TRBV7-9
CASSGGTLGYASTDTQYF
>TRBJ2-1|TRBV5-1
CASSFRPWEQFF
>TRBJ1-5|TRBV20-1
CSARRGSSNQPQHF
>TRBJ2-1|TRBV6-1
CASRERQPQGQFF
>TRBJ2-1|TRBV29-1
CSVDNEGTSGFNEQFF
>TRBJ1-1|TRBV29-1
CSVGGRGTEAFF
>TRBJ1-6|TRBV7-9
CASSLVSPNSPLHF
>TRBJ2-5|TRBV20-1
CSASGHPTQYF
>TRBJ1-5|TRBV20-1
CSARDFGTGWVSPQHF
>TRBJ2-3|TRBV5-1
CAGRLRTLMGDTQYF
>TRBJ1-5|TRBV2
CASNPDRYQPQHF
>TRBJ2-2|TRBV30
CAWSVLDGELFF
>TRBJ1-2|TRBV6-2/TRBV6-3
CASSYVGDGGYTF
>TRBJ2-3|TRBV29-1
CSVESQGVGDTQYF
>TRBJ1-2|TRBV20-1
CSATEYGYTF
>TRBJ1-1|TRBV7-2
CASRPVMNTEAFF
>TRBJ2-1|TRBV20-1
CSRTSRTRNEQFF
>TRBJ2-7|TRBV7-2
CASSLAWSGTPFYEQYF
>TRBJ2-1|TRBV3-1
CASSQDAEVNEQFF
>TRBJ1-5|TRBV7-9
CASSFATGTGGDQPQHF
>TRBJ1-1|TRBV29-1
CSIQEAFYVNPNTEAFF
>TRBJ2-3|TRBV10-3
CAISDSPYGVVADTQYF
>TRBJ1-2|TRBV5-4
CASSSPWGDYGYTF
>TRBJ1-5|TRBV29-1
CSVAVRSNQPQHF
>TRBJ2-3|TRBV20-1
CSARYGDTQYF
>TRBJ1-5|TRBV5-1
CASSRTGGDQPQHF
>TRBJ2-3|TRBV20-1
CSLGGNTDTQYF
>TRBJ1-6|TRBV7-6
CASSRGGGGNSPLHF
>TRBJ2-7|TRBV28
CASQVGLYEQYF
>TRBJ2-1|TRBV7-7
CASSFAGDRSEQFF
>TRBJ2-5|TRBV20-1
CSAPLGAGETQYF
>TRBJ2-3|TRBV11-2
CASSPTGRSASTDTQYF
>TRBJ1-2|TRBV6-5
CASSYSRDNGYTF
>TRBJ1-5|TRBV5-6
CASSSGDRGFQPQHF
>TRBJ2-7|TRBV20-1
CSAGGGPNHEQYF
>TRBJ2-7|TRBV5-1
CASSLEPHYEQYF
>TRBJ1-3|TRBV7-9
CASSLGKRSGNTIYF
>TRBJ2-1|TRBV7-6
CASSLGTDNEQFF
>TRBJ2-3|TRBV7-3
CASSLIRGHLEDTQYF
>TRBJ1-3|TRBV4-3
CASSQIRGSGNTIYF
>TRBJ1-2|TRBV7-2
CASSLSGGLVGYGYTF